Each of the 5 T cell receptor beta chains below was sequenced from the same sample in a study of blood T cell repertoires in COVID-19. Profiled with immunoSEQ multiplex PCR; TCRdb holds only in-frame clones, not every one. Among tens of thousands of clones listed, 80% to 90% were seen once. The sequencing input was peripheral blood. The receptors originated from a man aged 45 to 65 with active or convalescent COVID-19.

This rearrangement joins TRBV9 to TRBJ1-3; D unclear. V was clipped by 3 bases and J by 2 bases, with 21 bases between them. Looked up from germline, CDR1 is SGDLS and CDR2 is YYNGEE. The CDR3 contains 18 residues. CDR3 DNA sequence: TGTGCCAGCAGCGCTAATAACGGCAAGGAACTACCTGGAAACACCATATATTTT. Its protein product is CASSANNGKELPGNTIYF.

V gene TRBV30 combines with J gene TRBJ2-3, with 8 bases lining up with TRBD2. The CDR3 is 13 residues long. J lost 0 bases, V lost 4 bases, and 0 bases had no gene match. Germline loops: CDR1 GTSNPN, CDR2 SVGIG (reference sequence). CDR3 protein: CAWTGGSTDTQYF. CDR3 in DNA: TGTGCCTGGACGGGGGGGAGCACAGATACGCAGTATTTT.

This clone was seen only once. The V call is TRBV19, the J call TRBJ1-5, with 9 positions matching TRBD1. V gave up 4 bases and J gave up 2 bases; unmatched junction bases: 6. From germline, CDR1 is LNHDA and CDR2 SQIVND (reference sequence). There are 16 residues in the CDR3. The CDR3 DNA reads TGTGCCAGTAGTACCCAACAGGGGGCCGGCAATCAGCCCCAGCATTTT. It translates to CASSTQQGAGNQPQHF.

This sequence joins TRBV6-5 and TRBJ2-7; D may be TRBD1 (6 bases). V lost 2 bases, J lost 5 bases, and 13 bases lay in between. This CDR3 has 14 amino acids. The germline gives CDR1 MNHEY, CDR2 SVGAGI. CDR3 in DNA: TGTGCCAGCAGTTACCCCACAGGGTCCCACGAGCAGTACTTC. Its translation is CASSYPTGSHEQYF.

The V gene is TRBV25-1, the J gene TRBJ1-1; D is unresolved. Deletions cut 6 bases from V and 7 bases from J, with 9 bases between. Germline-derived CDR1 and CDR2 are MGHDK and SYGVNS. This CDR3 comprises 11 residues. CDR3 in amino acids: CASRRYGEAFF. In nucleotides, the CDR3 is TGTGCCAGCAGACGATACGGTGAAGCTTTCTTT.